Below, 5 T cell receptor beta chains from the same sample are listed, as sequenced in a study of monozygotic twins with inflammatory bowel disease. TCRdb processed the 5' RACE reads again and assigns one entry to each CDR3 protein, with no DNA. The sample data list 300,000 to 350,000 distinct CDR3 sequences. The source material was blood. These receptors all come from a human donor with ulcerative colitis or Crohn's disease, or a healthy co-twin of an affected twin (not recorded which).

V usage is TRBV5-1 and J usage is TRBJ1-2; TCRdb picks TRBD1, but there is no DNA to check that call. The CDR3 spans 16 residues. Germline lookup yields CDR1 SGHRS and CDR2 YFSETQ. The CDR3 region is CASSSGAQGLAYGYTF.

The CDR3 sequence: CASRLRAGGDQPQHF. This rearrangement joins TRBV6-1 to TRBJ1-5; TCRdb returns TRBD1, unconfirmable since there is no DNA. The germline gives CDR1 MNHNS, CDR2 SASEGT. This CDR3 is 15 amino acids long.

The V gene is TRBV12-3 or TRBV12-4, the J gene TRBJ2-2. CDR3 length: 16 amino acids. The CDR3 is CASSFRRPSGTGELFF.

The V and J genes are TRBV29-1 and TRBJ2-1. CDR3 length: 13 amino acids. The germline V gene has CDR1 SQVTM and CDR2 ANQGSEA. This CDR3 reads CSVEDLSRNEQFF.

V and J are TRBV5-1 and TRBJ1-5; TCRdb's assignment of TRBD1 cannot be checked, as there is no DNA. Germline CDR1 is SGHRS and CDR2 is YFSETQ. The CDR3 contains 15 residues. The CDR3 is CASSLATGGNQPQHF.